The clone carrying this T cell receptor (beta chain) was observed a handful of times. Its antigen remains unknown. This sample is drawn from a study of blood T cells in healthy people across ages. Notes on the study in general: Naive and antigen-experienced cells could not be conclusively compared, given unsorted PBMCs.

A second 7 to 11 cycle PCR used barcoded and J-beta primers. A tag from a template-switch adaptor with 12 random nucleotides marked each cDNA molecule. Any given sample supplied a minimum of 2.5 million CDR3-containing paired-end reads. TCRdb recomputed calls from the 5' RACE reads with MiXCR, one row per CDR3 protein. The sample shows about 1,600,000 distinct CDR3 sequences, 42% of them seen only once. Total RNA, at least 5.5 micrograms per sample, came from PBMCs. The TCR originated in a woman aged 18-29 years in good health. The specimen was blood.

The CDR3 loop reads CASSLVSGGNEQFF. The CDR3 nucleotides are TGTGCCAGCAGTTTAGTTAGCGGGGGCAATGAGCAGTTCTTC. The chain carries TRBV12-3 or TRBV12-4 and TRBJ2-1; TRBD2 aligns across 9 bases. The CDR3 has 14 residues. V lost 1 base, J lost 6 bases, and 1 base stayed unmatched.